This T cell receptor (beta chain) was sequenced for a study of patients and donors after allogeneic stem cell transplantation. This clonotype showed up just once. One end of the junction fails to match germline, which may point to a read error. Germline V gene sequence: CDR1 KGHDR, CDR2 SFDVKD. The CDR3 has 16 amino acids. Using its own MiXCR run on the RT-PCR reads, TCRdb lists one record per CDR3 protein. Among 150,000 to 200,000 distinct CDR3 sequences listed, 30% were seen once. The sequence came from a human donor who was either an allogeneic HSCT recipient or a stem cell or donor lymphocyte infusion donor (not recorded which). It is not recorded whose cells these are; they may come from a transplant donor. V and J are TRBV24-1 and TRBJ2-1, with TRBD2 matching 9 bases. Sequenced material: blood, either unsorted or a sorted T cell fraction (not recorded which). The CDR3 loop reads CPTTDSAGGTYNEQFF. DNA of the CDR3: TGTCCCACCACCGATTCGGCGGGAGGGACTTACAATGAGCAGTTCTTC.